Listed here are 29 T cell receptor beta chains from one sample, sequenced in a study of blood T cell repertoires in COVID-19. Repertoires were generated with immunoSEQ multiplex PCR, while TCRdb's copy carries only in-frame clones and drops some. The table has about 84,000 clones, over 65% seen once; the top ten hold more than 5%. Sequencing was done on a sample of peripheral blood. The source of these receptors is a man between 45 and 60 years old with active or convalescent COVID-19.

The chain joins TRBV14 to TRBJ2-7; TRBD1 agrees at 10 bases. Germline loops: CDR1 SGHDN, CDR2 FVKESK. Trimming removed 3 bases from V and 5 bases from J; junction bases left unmatched: 7. The CDR3 length is 15 residues. CDR3 bases: TGTGCCAGCAGCCAGGAACCGGGACAGGGGCACGAGCAGTACTTC. It yields the protein CASSQEPGQGHEQYF.

The chain is built from TRBV19 and TRBJ2-7; 8 bases agree with TRBD2. This CDR3 is built from 14 residues. V dropped 5 bases and J dropped 2; count of bases not matched to a gene: 5. CDR1 LNHDA and CDR2 SQIVND come from the germline V gene (reference sequence). CDR3 in amino acids: CASSRGGATYEQYF. The CDR3 DNA reads as TGTGCCAGTAGTCGGGGGGGGGCGACCTACGAGCAGTACTTC. The full variable domain, its missing parts supplied by reference TRBV19 and TRBJ2-7, is DGGITQSPKYLFRKEGQNVTLSCEQNLNHDAMYWYRQDPGQGLRLIYYSQIVNDFQKGDIAEGYSVSREKKESFPLTVTSAQKNPTAFYLCASSRGGATYEQYFGPGTRLTVT.

This chain joins TRBV10-3 and TRBJ2-7; 7 positions agree with TRBD1. J lost 0 bases, V lost 4 bases, and 0 bases had no gene match. Per germline, CDR1 ENHRY and CDR2 SYGVKD. The CDR3 length is 13 residues. The CDR3 sequence is CAISGQGSYEQYF. CDR3 in DNA: TGTGCCATCAGTGGACAGGGCTCCTACGAGCAGTACTTC.

This clone was seen a single time. The CDR3 reads CASSADRASGNTIYF. Here the CDR3 DNA reads TGTGCCAGCAGTGCGGACAGGGCTTCTGGAAACACCATATATTTT. The gene calls are TRBV27 and TRBJ1-3; 8 bases fit TRBD1. V shed 5 bases and J 1 base; nucleotides not matched to a gene: 4. CDR3 length: 15 residues. Per germline, CDR1 MNHEY and CDR2 SMNVEV (reference sequence).

A few counts support this clone. The gene calls are TRBV6-2 or TRBV6-3 and TRBJ2-4; 7 bases are a match to TRBD1. The CDR3 extends over 18 amino acids. V shed 5 bases and J 3 bases; nucleotides not matched to a gene: 16. Germline V gives CDR1 MNHEY, CDR2 SVGEGT. This chain's CDR3 is CASSDPRGYRGIKNIQYF. The CDR3 bases are TGTGCCAGCAGTGATCCCAGGGGGTACAGGGGAATCAAAAACATTCAGTACTTC.

In this sample, this clone turned up once. The chain employs TRBV23-1 and TRBJ2-4; 10 bases fit TRBD1. TRBV23-1 is assigned to the ORF class and has an uncertain function. Trimming took 4 bases from V and 4 from J; bases not matched to a gene: 4. The CDR3 has 15 amino acids. CDR3: CASSPWTGGKNIQYF. CDR3 sequence (DNA): TGCGCCAGCAGTCCGTGGACAGGGGGGAAAAACATTCAGTACTTC.

V is TRBV19 and J is TRBJ1-2; 8 bases align to TRBD1. Trimming took 7 bases from V and 0 from J; bases not matched to a gene: 19. Germline assignment: CDR1 LNHDA and CDR2 SQIVND (reference sequence). This CDR3 is built from 19 residues. The CDR3 DNA sequence: TGTGCCAGTACCATAGGGCCGACAGGGGACCTACTTTCTAACTATGGCTACACCTTC. Amino acids: CASTIGPTGDLLSNYGYTF.

The chain couples TRBV9 to TRBJ1-4; 8 bases are a match to TRBD1. J lost 8 bases, V lost 1 base, and 7 bases had no gene match. This CDR3 has 15 amino acids. Germline loops: CDR1 SGDLS, CDR2 YYNGEE. DNA of the CDR3: TGTGCCAGCAGCGTATTTGGACAGGGTGGGGAAAAACTGTTTTTT. Protein product: CASSVFGQGGEKLFF.

This chain uses TRBV10-3 with TRBJ2-2; 10 nucleotides line up with TRBD2. The V and J ends lost 5 bases and 0 bases, in that order; junction bases with no gene match: 9. This CDR3 contains 18 residues. The V gene's germline CDR1 is ENHRY and CDR2 SYGVKD. The CDR3 loop reads CAISNPSGGVSNTGELFF. The CDR3 bases are TGTGCCATCAGTAATCCTAGCGGGGGCGTATCGAACACCGGGGAGCTGTTTTTT.

The CDR3 DNA reads as TGTGCCAGCAGCTTAGCGGCAGGGGCCCACTACGAGCAGTACTTC. As protein: CASSLAAGAHYEQYF. The genes are TRBV7-2 and TRBJ2-7; perhaps TRBD1 as D (6 bases). The CDR3 has 15 residues. V was trimmed by 0 bases and J by 3 bases, leaving 12 bases between them. CDR1 and CDR2 (germline): SGHTA, FQGNSA.

The genes are TRBV5-1 and TRBJ2-3; 7 positions match TRBD1. The CDR3 has 18 amino acids. Germline CDR1 is SGHRS and CDR2 is YFSETQ. With V trimmed by 4 bases and J by 0 bases, 14 bases remained unmatched. The CDR3 protein is CASSPPGRDSSSTDTQYF. The CDR3 DNA sequence: TGCGCCAGCAGCCCCCCTGGCCGGGACAGCTCAAGCACAGATACGCAGTATTTT.

This chain links TRBV5-1 with TRBJ2-7; TRBD2 aligns across 8 bases. V was clipped by 0 bases and J by 2 bases; unmatched bases: 7. The germline CDR1 and CDR2 sequences are SGHRS and YFSETQ. This CDR3 spans 16 amino acids. The CDR3 region has the DNA TGCGCCAGCAGCTTGGGGGAAGCGGGGGTTCCCTACGAGCAGTACTTC. Residues: CASSLGEAGVPYEQYF. Using reference TRBV5-1 and TRBJ2-7 for the parts outside the CDR3, the full variable domain is KAGVTQTPRYLIKTRGQQVTLSCSPISGHRSVSWYQQTPGQGLQFLFEYFSETQRNKGNFPGRFSGRQFSNSRSEMNVSTLELGDSALYLCASSLGEAGVPYEQYFGPGTRLTVT.

The chain links TRBV5-1 to TRBJ2-5; no clear D. V shed 5 bases and J shed 0 bases, with 14 bases lying between them. The germline CDR1 and CDR2 sequences are SGHRS and YFSETQ. The CDR3 is 15 amino acids. This CDR3 reads CASRLKDIHQETQYF. CDR3 DNA sequence: TGCGCCAGCAGGCTTAAAGACATCCACCAAGAGACCCAGTACTTC. The full variable domain, its missing parts supplied by reference TRBV5-1 and TRBJ2-5, is KAGVTQTPRYLIKTRGQQVTLSCSPISGHRSVSWYQQTPGQGLQFLFEYFSETQRNKGNFPGRFSGRQFSNSRSEMNVSTLELGDSALYLCASRLKDIHQETQYFGPGTRLLVL.

The chain recombines TRBV19 with TRBJ1-6, with 8 bases fitting TRBD1. V lost 9 bases to trimming and J lost 3 bases; unmatched junction nucleotides: 10. CDR3 length: 16 residues. Germline V gene sequence: CDR1 LNHDA, CDR2 SQIVND (reference sequence). The chain's CDR3 is CASTGQGEGYNSPLHF. The CDR3, as DNA: TGTGCCAGCACAGGACAGGGAGAAGGCTATAATTCACCCCTCCACTTT.

V usage is TRBV6-1 and J usage is TRBJ2-5, with 12 nucleotides matching TRBD2. CDR3 size: 18 residues. The V segment lost 1 base and the J segment 4 bases; nucleotides outside the gene matches: 10. Germline V gene lookup returns CDR1 MNHNS and CDR2 SASEGT. CDR3: CASSEVGLAGGRAETQYF. The CDR3, as DNA: TGTGCCAGCAGTGAAGTAGGGCTAGCGGGGGGGAGGGCAGAGACCCAGTACTTC.

Details on this clone: A far more abundant clone sits one base away, making this likely a read error. The CDR3 region has the DNA TGCGCCAGCAGCCCGACAGGGGGCACTGAAGCTTTCTTT. Its protein product is CASSPTGGTEAFF. The rearrangement joins TRBV4-3 to TRBJ1-1; 9 bases fit TRBD1. This CDR3 spans 13 amino acids. Losses at the gene ends were 4 bases for V and 4 bases for J; bases not matched to a gene: 1. Looked up from germline, CDR1 is LGHNA and CDR2 is YSLEER.

The rearrangement links TRBV24-1 to TRBJ1-4, with D possibly being TRBD1 (5 bases). CDR3 size: 15 residues. Trimming shortened V by 6 bases and J by 8 bases, and 18 bases separated the two germline ends. Germline V gene sequence: CDR1 KGHDR, CDR2 SFDVKD. CDR3 bases: TGTGCCACCAGTTTTGGGGGGAGGGGAGGAGAAAAACTGTTTTTT. Encoded protein: CATSFGGRGGEKLFF.

The rearrangement joins TRBV25-1 to TRBJ2-1; D is perhaps TRBD1 (5 bases). The CDR3 totals 16 residues. V was pared by 8 bases and J by 0 bases, with 17 bases between. Looked up from germline, CDR1 is MGHDK and CDR2 is SYGVNS. CDR3 coding DNA: TGTGCCAGCGCGCGGACACCCAAGAGCTCCTACAATGAGCAGTTCTTC. This translates into CASARTPKSSYNEQFF.

The chain combines TRBV24-1 with TRBJ2-5; D might be TRBD2 (5 bases). The CDR3 covers 14 residues. Trimming left V 9 bases short and J 3 bases short, with 16 bases between. The germline V gene has CDR1 KGHDR and CDR2 SFDVKD. The CDR3: CATSAGYNEETQYF. CDR3 nucleotides: TGTGCCACCTCCGCGGGCTACAACGAAGAGACCCAGTACTTC.

This clone came up a few times. The chain couples TRBV15 to TRBJ2-1, with D maybe TRBD2 (5 bases). CDR1 and CDR2 from the germline V gene are LNHNV and YYDKDF (reference sequence). Between the trimmed V and J ends, which lost 6 bases and 6 bases, there was a span of 9 bases. This CDR3 has 12 amino acids. CDR3 coding DNA: TGTGCCACCAGGGGAGTGGTCAATGAGCAGTTCTTC. Its translation: CATRGVVNEQFF.

V usage is TRBV9 and J usage is TRBJ2-2; D possibly corresponds to TRBD1 (5 bases). With 9 bases removed from V and 1 base from J, the gap between germline ends came to 10 bases. The CDR3 loop spans 13 amino acids. CDR1 SGDLS and CDR2 YYNGEE come from the germline V gene. The CDR3 sequence is CATLQENTGELFF. Here the CDR3 DNA reads TGTGCCACCTTACAGGAGAACACCGGGGAGCTGTTTTTT.

The chain combines TRBV3-1 (or the pseudogene TRBV3-2) with TRBJ2-5; a possible D gene is TRBD1 (5 bases). Trimming left V 0 bases short and J 2 bases short, with 22 bases between. Looked up from germline, CDR1 is LGHDT and CDR2 is YNNKEL (reference sequence). The CDR3 is 19 residues long. The CDR3 sequence: CASSQDLGQRVGTQETQYF. DNA for the CDR3: TGTGCCAGCAGCCAAGATTTAGGACAACGAGTGGGCACTCAAGAGACCCAGTACTTC.

This rearrangement joins TRBV15 to TRBJ2-5; D is unclear. V was trimmed by 1 base and J by 5 bases, leaving 11 bases between them. The germline CDR1 and CDR2 sequences are LNHNV and YYDKDF (reference sequence). CDR3 length equals 14 residues. DNA of the CDR3: TGTGCCACCAGCAGAGGAGGTATCGGGGAGACCCAGTACTTC. Residues: CATSRGGIGETQYF.

This clone was picked up a small number of times. This chain's CDR3 is CASSIDRDEQYF. In nucleotides, the CDR3 is TGTGCCAGTAGTATTGACAGGGACGAGCAGTACTTC. V is TRBV19 and J is TRBJ2-7, with 7 bases lining up with TRBD1. With V trimmed by 3 bases and J by 5 bases, 1 base remained unmatched. This CDR3 is built from 12 residues. From germline, CDR1 is LNHDA and CDR2 SQIVND (reference sequence).

This clone was counted a single time. The chain has TRBV19 and TRBJ1-5, with 8 bases lining up with TRBD1. The germline V gene encodes CDR1 LNHDA and CDR2 SQIVND (reference sequence). V was pared by 4 bases and J by 7 bases, with 6 bases of the junction left unmatched. This CDR3 region has 14 residues. CDR3 sequence reads: CASSTTGDNQPQHF. The CDR3 DNA sequence: TGTGCCAGTAGTACGACAGGGGACAACCAGCCCCAGCATTTT.

This clone was counted only a few times. The rearrangement uses TRBV15 and TRBJ2-7, with TRBD2 matching over 7 bases. CDR1 and CDR2 (germline): LNHNV, YYDKDF (reference sequence). The CDR3 loop spans 17 amino acids. Germline trimming cut 0 bases from V and 6 bases from J; bases unmatched to any gene: 14. The CDR3 sequence: CATSRDLGGSGSGEQYF. The CDR3, as DNA: TGTGCCACCAGCAGAGATCTGGGAGGGAGTGGATCGGGCGAGCAGTACTTC. Full variable domain (rest looked up from reference TRBV15 and TRBJ2-7): DAMVIQNPRYQVTQFGKPVTLSCSQTLNHNVMYWYQQKSSQAPKLLFHYYDKDFNNEADTPDNFQSRRPNTSFCFLDIRSPGLGDTAMYLCATSRDLGGSGSGEQYFGPGTRLTVT.

V and J are TRBV29-1 and TRBJ2-1; D is unclear. CDR1 is SQVTM and CDR2 is ANQGSEA in the germline V gene. With 4 bases removed from V and 4 bases from J, the gap between germline ends came to 5 bases. This CDR3 spans 11 amino acids. The CDR3: CSVATYNEQFF. The CDR3 DNA is TGCAGCGTTGCGACTTACAATGAGCAGTTCTTC.

This clone was observed a single time. The V call is TRBV19, the J call TRBJ2-7; perhaps TRBD2 as D (5 bases). The CDR3 extends over 13 amino acids. Trimming took 3 bases from V and 4 from J, leaving 10 bases between them. Germline CDR1 is LNHDA and CDR2 is SQIVND (reference sequence). CDR3 nucleotide sequence: TGTGCCAGTAGTATCGGGATGATGTACGAGCAGTACTTC. Translated, it gives CASSIGMMYEQYF.

This clone was detected a few times. V usage is TRBV6-5 and J usage is TRBJ2-5; D gene uncertain. The V gene lost 0 bases and the J gene lost 4 bases, with 6 bases spanning the gap. In germline, CDR1 is MNHEY, CDR2 SVGAGI. The CDR3 covers 13 residues. The CDR3 DNA follows: TGTGCCAGCAGTTACTCGAGAGGAGAGACCCAGTACTTC. Amino acids: CASSYSRGETQYF.